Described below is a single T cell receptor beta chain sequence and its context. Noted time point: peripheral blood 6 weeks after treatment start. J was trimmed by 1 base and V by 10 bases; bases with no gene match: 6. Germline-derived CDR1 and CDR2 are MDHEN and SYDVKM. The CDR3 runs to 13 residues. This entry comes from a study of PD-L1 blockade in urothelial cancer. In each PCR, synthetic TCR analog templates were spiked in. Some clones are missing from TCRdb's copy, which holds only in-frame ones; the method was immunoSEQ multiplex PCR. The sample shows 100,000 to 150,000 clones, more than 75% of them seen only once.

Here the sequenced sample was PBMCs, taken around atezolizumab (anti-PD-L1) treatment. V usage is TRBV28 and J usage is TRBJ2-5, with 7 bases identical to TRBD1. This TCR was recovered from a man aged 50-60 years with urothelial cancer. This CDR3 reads CATQRDSQETQYF. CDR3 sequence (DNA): TGTGCCACCCAGAGGGACAGCCAAGAGACCCAGTACTTC.